The 2 T cell receptor beta chains listed next were all sequenced from one sample in a study of cytomegalovirus exposure and HLA in healthy donors. The PCR made use of 60 Vbeta and 13 Jbeta primers. Clones were sequenced by immunoSEQ multiplex PCR, and TCRdb holds only the in-frame ones, with some missing. The table shows around 200,000 clones, with 80% to 85% occurring only once. Sequences were obtained from PBMCs. The receptors here all came from a woman in her late teens or twenties in good health and CMV-seronegative.

This chain joins TRBV19 and TRBJ2-7; D gene unclear. CDR3 length: 14 residues. The V gene's germline CDR1 is LNHDA and CDR2 SQIVND (reference sequence). V was pared by 3 bases and J by 5 bases, with 14 bases between. The CDR3 DNA reads as TGTGCCAGTAGTATGGGCAGGTTAAACGACGAGCAGTACTTC. This translates into CASSMGRLNDEQYF.

This clone came up a few times. The chain recombines TRBV7-3 with TRBJ2-7; D perhaps matches TRBD2 (6 bases). There are 13 residues in the CDR3. Germline lookup yields CDR1 SGHTA and CDR2 FQGTGA. V lost 5 bases to trimming and J lost 5 bases, with 13 bases between them. This CDR3 is CASSRDLKDEQYF. The CDR3 DNA reads as TGTGCCAGCAGCCGGGACTTAAAGGACGAGCAGTACTTC. Together with reference TRBV7-3 and TRBJ2-7, the CDR3 gives the full variable domain: GAGVSQTPSNKVTEKGKYVELRCDPISGHTALYWYRQSLGQGPEFLIYFQGTGAADDSGLPNDRFFAVRPEGSVSTLKIQRTERGDSAVYLCASSRDLKDEQYFGPGTRLTVT.